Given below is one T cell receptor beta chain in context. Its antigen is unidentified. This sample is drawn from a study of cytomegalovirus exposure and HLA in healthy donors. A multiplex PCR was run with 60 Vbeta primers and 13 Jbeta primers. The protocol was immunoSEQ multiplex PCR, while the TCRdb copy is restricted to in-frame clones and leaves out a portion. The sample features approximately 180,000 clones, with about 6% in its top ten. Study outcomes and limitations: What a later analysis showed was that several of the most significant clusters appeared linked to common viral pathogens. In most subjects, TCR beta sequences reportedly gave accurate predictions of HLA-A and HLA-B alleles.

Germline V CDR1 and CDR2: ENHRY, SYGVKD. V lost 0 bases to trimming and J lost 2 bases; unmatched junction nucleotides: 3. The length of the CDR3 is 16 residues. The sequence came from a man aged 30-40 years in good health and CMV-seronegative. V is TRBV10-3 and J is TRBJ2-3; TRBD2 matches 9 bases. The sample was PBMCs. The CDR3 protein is CAISESSGGSTDTQYF. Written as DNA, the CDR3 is TGTGCCATCAGTGAGTCAAGCGGGGGGTCCACAGATACGCAGTATTTT.